This T cell receptor (beta chain) was obtained from a study of blood T cell repertoires in COVID-19 (TCRdb year 2020). The study in broad terms: The collaborator samples originated in the United States, Italy and Spain and spanned the acute and convalescent phases of COVID-19. The material from the prospective study consisted of cDNA or gDNA derived from T cells, B-cell-depleted T cells, or PBMCs. Subjects who had been exposed to COVID-19, were actively infected with it, or had recovered from it provided the deeply sampled blood TCRbeta repertoires that made up the dataset. The repertoires were released in a freely available public database intended as a resource for research on the immune response to SARS-CoV-2. The samples were drawn from two sources: the first 160 participants of the ongoing ImmuneRACE study, and 1,254 subjects contributed by 6 global collaborators. Sample metadata almost always included a de-identified subject ID, COVID-19 status, age in years and sex. Where HLA class I and class II types were available, the types were taken from metadata supplied by the sample provider, not from assay-based typing. The paper's findings and limits, for the study overall: The amount of clinical and demographic metadata varied by source and participant and was provided uncurated.

Participants in the prospective study were aged roughly 18 to 95 years, lived in some 24 United States geographic areas, and enrolled through a virtual design. Cohort assignment in the prospective study relied on participant-reported clinical history from a screening survey and a study questionnaire. Mobile phlebotomists in the prospective study collected whole blood, serum and a nasopharyngeal or oropharyngeal swab from every participant. Prospective study participants could optionally give additional blood draws and questionnaires over an approximately 2-month period. Before DNA extraction, prospective study blood samples were shipped either frozen or at room temperature. With respect to this clone: This receptor's antigen is unknown. Base qualities are not provided; no much larger clone lies one nucleotide away.

The immunoSEQ Assay, a bias-controlled multiplex PCR, was used to amplify TCRbeta CDR3 regions from genomic DNA. The authors processed their data as follows. Nucleated cell counts per sample were estimated from amplification of reference gene primers within the assay. Sequence reads were collapsed and filtered to measure the absolute abundance of every unique TCRbeta CDR3 rearrangement. Productive Simpson clonality was computed per sample as the square root of Simpson's diversity index over productive rearrangements. The table comes from immuneACCESS by way of TCRdb, which keeps in-frame sequences with V and J called. Part of the clones is missing from these tables; in studies checked, under half for an unresolved V gene and the rest for unknown reasons. That table furnishes V, J and clone size, whereas the DNA furnished D and trimming. This sample holds about 170,000 clones; 80% to 90% were observed only once. The ten top clones hold around 3.6% of the sample.

Sample: PBMCs or T cells enriched from blood (not recorded which). The receptor comes from a woman aged 45-59 years in a cohort exposed to, infected with or recovered from COVID-19 (not recorded which).

The nucleotide sequence reads as follows: TGTGCCAGCTCACCGAAGACTAGCGGGACTTACAATGAGCAGTTCTTC. Its protein is CASSPKTSGTYNEQFF. Rearrangement joined TRBV18 to TRBJ2-1; TRBD2 fits 11 bases in the junction. The germline V gene encodes CDR1 KGHSH and CDR2 LQKENI. The CDR3 spans 16 residues, from the cysteine through the phenylalanine. Just the 48-base CDR3 DNA is kept, in frame starting at base 1. The germline V end is reduced by 3 bases and the J end by 4 bases; junction bases left unmatched: 5.